Listed below are T cell receptor beta chains from one sample, sequenced in a study of T cells expressing NK-cell markers. TCRdb reprocessed the 5' RACE reads and reports one entry per CDR3 protein, with no DNA. The sample totals 350,000 to 500,000 distinct CDR3 sequences; its top ten clones hold roughly 7.2%. The sample comprised blood T cells: a sorted CD56 or NKG2C T cell subset, CD4+ or CD8+ T cells, or bulk PBMC T cells (not recorded which). The receptor set was obtained from a woman between 18 and 70 years old in good health. The CDR3 runs from the conserved cysteine through the conserved F or W.

j_gene: TRBJ1-5
v_gene: TRBV2
CDR3aa: CASSELGWGGNQPQHF

j_gene: TRBJ2-1
v_gene: TRBV4-3
CDR3aa: CASSTGTGRYEQFF

j_gene: TRBJ2-7
v_gene: TRBV7-3
CDR3aa: CASSFAGGPVDEQYF

j_gene: TRBJ1-5
v_gene: TRBV6-5
CDR3aa: CASSSAQARQPQHF

j_gene: TRBJ1-1
v_gene: TRBV5-1
CDR3aa: CASSLFQDRNTEAFF

j_gene: TRBJ2-7
v_gene: TRBV29-1
CDR3aa: CSVEGIGSYEQYF

j_gene: TRBJ2-7
v_gene: TRBV20-1
CDR3aa: CSAGSGTQLSYEQYF

j_gene: TRBJ1-1
v_gene: TRBV7-6
CDR3aa: CASSHGTGRAEAFF

j_gene: TRBJ2-3
v_gene: TRBV12-5
CDR3aa: CASGLGLTGEDLDTQYF

j_gene: TRBJ2-5
v_gene: TRBV20-1
CDR3aa: CSAKSSGETQYF

j_gene: TRBJ2-1
v_gene: TRBV7-3
CDR3aa: CASSLWMGGGRNEQFF

j_gene: TRBJ1-5
v_gene: TRBV15
CDR3aa: CATSRDLEQPQHF

j_gene: TRBJ1-6
v_gene: TRBV12-3/TRBV12-4
CDR3aa: CASSLTAIYNSPLHF

j_gene: TRBJ1-2
v_gene: TRBV24-1
CDR3aa: CATSDIRDRLRGYTF

j_gene: TRBJ1-5
v_gene: TRBV6-1
CDR3aa: CASRPGRNQPQHF

j_gene: TRBJ2-4
v_gene: TRBV5-6
CDR3aa: CASLIMGDRNIQYF

j_gene: TRBJ2-1
v_gene: TRBV27
CDR3aa: CASPGYNEQFF

j_gene: TRBJ2-5
v_gene: TRBV4-1
CDR3aa: CASSLTALETQYF